These T cell receptor beta chains were read from a single sample in a study of T cell repertoires in cytomegalovirus infection. MiXCR, run by TCRdb on the reads, gives a single entry per CDR3 protein. The top ten clones hold around 50% of a sample with approximately 600,000 distinct CDR3 sequences, about 39% of them seen once. Their recognized antigens are unknown. Sequencing was performed on cultured PBMCs, taken from culture after CMV antigen stimulation. The receptor source for this set is a human donor in good health (CMV status not recorded). Some clones in this sample may be carry-over from other donors' samples. Each CDR3 is given with its conserved first and last residue. The order of the fields is D gene, V gene, J gene, CDR3 protein. A D gene is named only where the DNA matches it firmly.

>TRBD1|TRBV20-1|TRBJ1-1
CSARGTGANTEAFF
>TRBD1|TRBV7-6|TRBJ2-1
CASSSGTGNNEQFF
>-|TRBV7-9|TRBJ2-1
CASTDTSGTTEQFF
>-|TRBV7-9|TRBJ2-1
CASSLDGHEQFF
>TRBD2|TRBV4-1|TRBJ2-7
CASSPIAGLLYEQYF
>TRBD1|TRBV12-5|TRBJ2-7
CASGPGTVPYEQYF
>-|TRBV10-3|TRBJ2-7
CAISAEGYISYEQYF
>TRBD1|TRBV7-2|TRBJ2-3
CASGLQGTDTQYF
>TRBD2|TRBV10-3|TRBJ2-5
CATVANLSGGAHETQYF
>TRBD2|TRBV4-1|TRBJ2-1
CASSRLGGGTINNEQFF
>-|TRBV28|TRBJ1-2
CASSYTRQNYGYTF
>-|TRBV5-1|TRBJ1-6
CASSLALAGASLGSPLHF
>-|TRBV20-1|TRBJ2-2
CSARGGMAGVTGELFF
>TRBD1|TRBV28|TRBJ1-4
CASSWRTGLYEKLFF
>TRBD1|TRBV7-2|TRBJ1-5
CASSYRDRVQPQHF
>TRBD1|TRBV6-1|TRBJ1-2
CASTGVWDSLYGYTF
>-|TRBV12-3/TRBV12-4|TRBJ1-4
CASKLEKLFF
>-|TRBV18|TRBJ2-2
CASSPSPTTGELFF
>-|TRBV5-4|TRBJ1-2
CASSPQGWDGYTF
>-|TRBV12-5|TRBJ2-5
CASGFPTGYGETQYF
>TRBD1|TRBV12-3/TRBV12-4|TRBJ2-3
CASSSILGTGYTDTQYF
>-|TRBV29-1|TRBJ2-3
CSVDGLQERDTREDTQYF
>-|TRBV6-6|TRBJ2-1
CASSLLGNRYNEQFF
>-|TRBV20-1|TRBJ1-4
CRNTKGPTNEKLFF
>TRBD1|TRBV7-8|TRBJ2-7
CASSLVTGGIVYEQYF
>-|TRBV7-4|TRBJ1-6
CASSLASDSPLHF
>-|TRBV6-6|TRBJ2-5
CASRRLSGSETQYF
>TRBD2|TRBV11-2|TRBJ2-1
CASSLDRAFDLAGELGSEQFF
>-|TRBV28|TRBJ1-1
CASHGTYTEAFF
>-|TRBV11-2|TRBJ1-6
CASSSVRGKGSPLHF
>-|TRBV29-1|TRBJ2-3
CSVQGALRGTDTQYF
>-|TRBV7-6|TRBJ2-7
CASSADPTRYEQYF
>-|TRBV6-2/TRBV6-3|TRBJ2-7
CASSYSDRFHEQYF
>-|TRBV12-3/TRBV12-4|TRBJ2-1
CASTFSSSYNEQFF
>-|TRBV4-2|TRBJ2-3
CASSQEGDPGASPDTQYF
>-|TRBV29-1|TRBJ1-5
CSASGGVSQPQHF
>TRBD1|TRBV12-3/TRBV12-4|TRBJ1-4
CASSLARTGVNEKLFF
>-|TRBV7-2|TRBJ1-5
CASSLGADASNQPQHF
>-|TRBV6-6|TRBJ2-5
CASSYSATLSWYRAQYF
>-|TRBV7-9|TRBJ2-7
CASSLVRASSYEQYF
>-|TRBV29-1|TRBJ2-5
CSVVFVTQYF
>-|TRBV7-9|TRBJ1-3
CATYMEAGNTIYF
>TRBD2|TRBV7-2|TRBJ2-5
CASSAGLAGGPRQETQYF
>TRBD2|TRBV7-2|TRBJ2-3
CASSVAGGPASTDTQYF
>-|TRBV19|TRBJ1-1
CASSISTGNTEAFF
>TRBD2|TRBV2|TRBJ2-5
CASRWTSGSLKTQYF
>-|TRBV6-5|TRBJ2-3
CASGVLDTQYF
>TRBD2|TRBV12-3/TRBV12-4|TRBJ2-3
CASSHRGNLAGPRDTQYF
>TRBD2|TRBV11-3|TRBJ2-3
CASSLGREPADTQYF
>-|TRBV7-2|TRBJ2-3
CASSSPSVRTDTQYF
>TRBD2|TRBV27|TRBJ2-6
CASSPGLGSGANVLTF
>-|TRBV12-3/TRBV12-4|TRBJ1-2
CASSSVPGGYTF
>TRBD2|TRBV7-2|TRBJ2-3
CASNVAGGGTDTQYF
>-|TRBV7-6|TRBJ2-5
CASSLQGESGTQYF
>TRBD1|TRBV28|TRBJ1-5
CASSLFSGGFGQPQHF
>-|TRBV4-1|TRBJ1-3
CASSPAEDTIYF
>TRBD2|TRBV11-2|TRBJ2-3
CASSLGVSGAADTQYF
>-|TRBV18|TRBJ2-7
CASSPNTGATYEQYF
>-|TRBV19|TRBJ1-1
CASSILGKWTEAFF